The source of this TCR beta chain is a study of cytomegalovirus exposure and HLA in healthy donors. Broader study findings: Cytomegalovirus status was reportedly diagnosed by the classifier with high sensitivity and specificity. Cytomegalovirus association was listed for approximately 160 TCR beta chains. In the 130 or so validation repertoires, about 94% of cluster scores exceeded 0, per a later analysis. Three chains linked to CMV were shown in vitro to be specific for CMV antigens.

Data came from immunoSEQ multiplex PCR; TCRdb stores just in-frame clones and leaves some out. The sample holds about 82,000 clones; roughly 94% are singletons and the top ten take 0.69%. In regard to this clone: No antigen is known for it.

Trimming removed 5 bases from V and 9 bases from J; junction bases left unmatched: 6. The CDR3 is 14 residues long. CDR1 SGHVS and CDR2 FNYEAQ come from the germline V gene. Sample: PBMCs. The V call is TRBV7-6, the J call TRBJ2-2, with 10 bases that match TRBD2. The TCR originated in a woman aged 18-29 years in good health and CMV-seronegative. DNA for the CDR3: TGTGCCAGCAGCGCAGGGACTAGCGCCCGGGAGCTGTTTTTT. It is translated as CASSAGTSARELFF.